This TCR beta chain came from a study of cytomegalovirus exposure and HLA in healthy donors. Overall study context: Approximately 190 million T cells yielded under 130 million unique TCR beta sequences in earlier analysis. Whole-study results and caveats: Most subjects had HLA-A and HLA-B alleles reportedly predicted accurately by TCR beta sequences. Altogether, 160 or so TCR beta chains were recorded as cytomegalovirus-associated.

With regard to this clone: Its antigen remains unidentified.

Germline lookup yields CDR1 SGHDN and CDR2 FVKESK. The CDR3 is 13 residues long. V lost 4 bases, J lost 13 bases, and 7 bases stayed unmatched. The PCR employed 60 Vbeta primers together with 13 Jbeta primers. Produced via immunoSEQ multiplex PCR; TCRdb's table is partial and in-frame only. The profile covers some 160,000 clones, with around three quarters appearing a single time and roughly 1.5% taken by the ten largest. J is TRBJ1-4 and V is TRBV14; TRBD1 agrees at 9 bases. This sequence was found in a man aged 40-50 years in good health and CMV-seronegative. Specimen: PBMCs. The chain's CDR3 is CASSRTGEYGLFF. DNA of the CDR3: TGTGCCAGCAGCCGGACAGGGGAGTACGGACTGTTTTTT.